These T cell receptor beta chains were read from a single sample in a study of T-cell reconstitution after alpha-beta-depleted transplantation in children. TCRdb recomputed calls from the PCR reads with MiXCR, one row per CDR3 protein. Of roughly 50,000 distinct CDR3 sequences listed, approximately 43% were seen once; the top ten hold roughly 98%. The sequences come from PBMCs, mostly from graft donor cells, collected 360 days after TCRalphabeta/CD19-depleted stem cell transplant. Every receptor here comes from a male patient under 18 who had a stem cell transplant for acute lymphoblastic leukemia, so the T cells may come from the graft donor. CDR3s include the opening cysteine and the closing phenylalanine or tryptophan. The D gene is left open where the match is weak. Part of the rows lack a size; the others show once, few, many or a class for expanded clones.

d_gene	v_gene	abundance	j_gene	CDR3aa	CDR3nt
-	TRBV4-3	few	TRBJ1-1	CASSQDHPGLVEEAFF	TGCGCCAGCAGCCAAGATCACCCGGGCCTCGTGGAAGAAGCTTTCTTT
TRBD1	TRBV12-3/TRBV12-4	-	TRBJ2-5	CASSGGQLYQETQYF	TGTGCCAGCAGTGGGGGACAGCTGTACCAAGAGACCCAGTACTTC
TRBD2	TRBV12-3/TRBV12-4	few	TRBJ2-1	CASSPLAGGDNEQFF	TGTGCCAGCAGTCCCCTAGCGGGAGGGGACAATGAGCAGTTCTTC
TRBD2	TRBV20-1	few	TRBJ2-4	CSARGDSGGRASIQYF	TGCAGTGCTAGGGGTGATTCGGGCGGGAGGGCCTCCATTCAGTACTTC
-	TRBV28	few	TRBJ2-7	CASSSYGYEQYF	TGTGCCAGCAGTTCCTACGGGTACGAGCAGTACTTC
-	TRBV12-3/TRBV12-4	-	TRBJ2-2	CASSLIGADYTGELFF	TGTGCCAGCAGTTTAATCGGGGCAGATTACACCGGGGAGCTGTTTTTT
-	TRBV9	-	TRBJ1-3	CASSVKFSEEGTSGNTIYF	TGTGCCAGCAGCGTTAAGTTTTCGGAAGAGGGGACCTCTGGAAACACCATATATTTT
-	TRBV7-8	-	TRBJ2-2	CASSFNARQRDTGELFF	TGTGCCAGCAGCTTTAACGCGAGACAGCGAGACACCGGGGAGCTGTTTTTT
-	TRBV21-1	-	TRBJ1-2	CASSKGWQGGPNYGYTF	TGTGCCAGCAGCAAAGGTTGGCAGGGTGGGCCTAACTATGGCTACACCTTC
-	TRBV9	few	TRBJ1-3	CASSDSGASDGNTIYF	TGTGCCAGCAGCGATTCCGGGGCTTCGGACGGAAACACCATATATTTT
TRBD2	TRBV12-3/TRBV12-4	-	TRBJ2-3	CASSLTSGGITDTQYF	TGTGCCAGCAGTTTGACTAGCGGGGGGATCACAGATACGCAGTATTTT
-	TRBV29-1	-	TRBJ2-6	CSVGVTGANVLTF	TGCAGCGTTGGGGTGACCGGGGCCAACGTCCTGACTTTC
-	TRBV28	-	TRBJ1-2	CASSLALANYGYTF	TGTGCCAGCAGTTTAGCGTTGGCTAACTATGGCTACACCTTC
TRBD2	TRBV12-3/TRBV12-4	few	TRBJ2-2	CASRVAGGPSGELFF	TGTGCCAGCAGGGTGGCGGGAGGGCCTTCCGGGGAGCTGTTTTTT
-	TRBV27	-	TRBJ2-7	CASSSFGSVSYEQYF	TGTGCCAGCAGCAGTTTTGGGAGTGTCTCCTACGAGCAGTACTTC
TRBD2	TRBV19	-	TRBJ2-7	CASSMGGDSYEQYF	TGTGCCAGTAGTATGGGAGGGGACTCCTACGAGCAGTACTTC
-	TRBV3-1	few	TRBJ2-3	CASSHVASLGTDTQYF	TGTGCCAGCAGCCACGTCGCTTCCTTGGGCACAGATACGCAGTATTTT
-	TRBV4-1	-	TRBJ2-3	CASSQRDHTDTQYF	TGCGCCAGCAGCCAGCGGGACCACACAGATACGCAGTATTTT
-	TRBV7-9	-	TRBJ2-7	CASSSLQGSSYEQYF	TGTGCCAGCAGCTCCCTACAGGGAAGCTCCTACGAGCAGTACTTC
-	TRBV29-1	-	TRBJ1-5	CSVGGFGQPQHF	TGCAGCGTAGGGGGTTTCGGTCAGCCCCAGCATTTT
TRBD2	TRBV7-3	few	TRBJ2-3	CASSLNPTHTSGRSDTQYF	TGTGCCAGCAGCTTAAATCCAACACATACTAGCGGTCGTTCAGATACGCAGTATTTT
TRBD2	TRBV12-3/TRBV12-4	-	TRBJ2-1	CASRSSLREANEQFF	TGTGCCAGCAGGTCCTCTTTGCGGGAGGCCAATGAGCAGTTCTTC
-	TRBV7-9	-	TRBJ2-1	CASSLDYSEQFF	TGTGCCAGCAGCCTCGACTATTCTGAGCAGTTCTTC
TRBD1	TRBV29-1	-	TRBJ2-7	CSVAGTVMNYEQYF	TGCAGCGTCGCCGGGACAGTGATGAACTACGAGCAGTACTTC
-	TRBV14	-	TRBJ2-2	CASSQYYDRLNTGELFF	TGTGCCAGCAGCCAATACTACGACAGATTGAACACCGGGGAGCTGTTTTTT
-	TRBV7-9	-	TRBJ2-7	CASAGQGSEQYF	TGTGCCTCTGCGGGCCAGGGGAGCGAGCAGTACTTC
TRBD1	TRBV14	few	TRBJ2-3	CASSQVWGQGPDTQYF	TGTGCCAGCAGCCAAGTTTGGGGACAGGGACCAGATACGCAGTATTTT
-	TRBV12-3/TRBV12-4	-	TRBJ1-5	CASSFDPPGARQPQHF	TGTGCCAGCAGTTTTGATCCACCGGGGGCCCGGCAGCCCCAGCATTTT
-	TRBV28	-	TRBJ2-3	CASRRTDTQYF	TGTGCCAGCAGGCGTACAGATACGCAGTATTTT
-	TRBV28	-	TRBJ2-7	CASSYLRLIDRSYEQYF	TGTGCCAGCAGTTATCTCCGACTTATAGACAGGAGCTACGAGCAGTACTTC
-	TRBV7-9	-	TRBJ2-6	CASRGGGANVLTF	TGTGCCAGCAGGGGAGGTGGGGCCAACGTCCTGACTTTC
-	TRBV6-5	few	TRBJ2-5	CASSYSSGRGGETQYF	TGTGCCAGCAGTTACTCGAGCGGCAGGGGGGGAGAGACCCAGTACTTC
-	TRBV9	-	TRBJ2-7	CASSVVGDPYEQYF	TGTGCCAGCAGCGTAGTGGGGGACCCCTACGAGCAGTACTTC
-	TRBV20-1	-	TRBJ2-7	CSAEMLALSSYEQYF	TGCAGTGCCGAGATGTTAGCGCTCAGCTCCTACGAGCAGTACTTC
-	TRBV4-2	few	TRBJ2-1	CASSQDAYALPGADEQFF	TGTGCCAGCAGCCAAGACGCCTACGCCCTTCCAGGGGCAGATGAGCAGTTCTTC
-	TRBV10-3	-	TRBJ2-7	CAISPGYEQYF	TGTGCCATCAGTCCCGGGTACGAGCAGTACTTC
-	TRBV29-1	-	TRBJ2-1	CSVEPSYNEQFF	TGCAGCGTTGAACCCTCCTACAATGAGCAGTTCTTC
TRBD2	TRBV12-3/TRBV12-4	-	TRBJ2-2	CASSSWEGTGELFF	TGTGCCAGCAGTTCGTGGGAGGGGACCGGGGAGCTGTTTTTT
-	TRBV12-3/TRBV12-4	-	TRBJ1-1	CASRTWDTEAFF	TGTGCCAGCAGGACGTGGGACACTGAAGCTTTCTTT
TRBD2	TRBV12-3/TRBV12-4	-	TRBJ2-2	CASRPRLAYTGELFF	TGTGCCAGCAGACCCAGACTAGCTTACACCGGGGAGCTGTTTTTT
-	TRBV7-3	-	TRBJ2-7	CASSLMQGPNYEQYF	TGTGCCAGCAGCTTAATGCAGGGTCCCAACTACGAGCAGTACTTC
-	TRBV12-3/TRBV12-4	few	TRBJ1-3	CASSIDSLSGNTIYF	TGTGCCAGCAGCATAGACAGCCTCTCTGGAAACACCATATATTTT
TRBD2	TRBV20-1	few	TRBJ2-1	CSVPGLATYNEQFF	TGCAGTGTTCCGGGACTAGCGACCTACAATGAGCAGTTCTTC
-	TRBV12-3/TRBV12-4	-	TRBJ1-1	CASPAVGGLSEAFF	TGTGCCAGCCCAGCGGTAGGGGGTTTAAGCGAAGCTTTCTTT
-	TRBV12-3/TRBV12-4	-	TRBJ2-2	CASSLQGIAGELFF	TGTGCCAGCAGTCTACAGGGTATCGCCGGGGAGCTGTTTTTT
TRBD1	TRBV12-3/TRBV12-4	-	TRBJ1-3	CASSSPTGVMTIYF	TGTGCCAGCAGTTCGCCGACAGGGGTGATGACCATATATTTT
-	TRBV10-3	-	TRBJ2-3	CAISESLVGTTDTQYF	TGTGCCATCAGTGAGTCCTTGGTGGGAACCACAGATACGCAGTATTTT
-	TRBV29-1	-	TRBJ2-5	CSTRTVLEETQYF	TGCAGCACTCGGACAGTTCTAGAAGAGACCCAGTACTTC
TRBD2	TRBV13	few	TRBJ2-7	CASTSGGSEQYF	TGTGCCAGCACTAGCGGGGGAAGCGAGCAGTACTTC
-	TRBV9	few	TRBJ2-1	CASSGPPAYNEQFF	TGTGCCAGCAGCGGGCCTCCGGCCTACAATGAGCAGTTCTTC
-	TRBV27	few	TRBJ1-5	CASSLGGFGQPQHF	TGTGCCAGCAGTTTGGGAGGGTTCGGTCAGCCCCAGCATTTT